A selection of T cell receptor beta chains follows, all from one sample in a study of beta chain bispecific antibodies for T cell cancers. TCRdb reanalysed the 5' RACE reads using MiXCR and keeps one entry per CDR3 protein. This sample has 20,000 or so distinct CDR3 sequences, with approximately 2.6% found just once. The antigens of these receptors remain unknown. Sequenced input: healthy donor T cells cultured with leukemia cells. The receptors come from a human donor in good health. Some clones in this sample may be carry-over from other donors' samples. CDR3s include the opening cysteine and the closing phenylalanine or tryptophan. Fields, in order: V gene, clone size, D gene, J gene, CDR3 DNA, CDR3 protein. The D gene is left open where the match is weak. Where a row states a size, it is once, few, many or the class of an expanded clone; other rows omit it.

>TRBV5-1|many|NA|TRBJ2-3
TGCGCCAGCAGCCCCCGGCACGAAGATACGCAGTATTTT
CASSPRHEDTQYF
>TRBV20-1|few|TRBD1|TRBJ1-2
TGCAGTGCTAGAGATAGGCGAGGGACAGACTATGGCTACACCTTC
CSARDRRGTDYGYTF
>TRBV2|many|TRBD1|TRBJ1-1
TGTGCCAGCACCGCCCGTGGGGACAGGGTGAACACTGAAGCTTTCTTT
CASTARGDRVNTEAFF
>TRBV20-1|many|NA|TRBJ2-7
TGCAGTGCCAATAGCTACGAGCAGTACTTC
CSANSYEQYF
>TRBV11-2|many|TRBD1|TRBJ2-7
TGTGCCAGCATCCCGGGACAGGGTGAGGGCGAGCAGTACTTC
CASIPGQGEGEQYF
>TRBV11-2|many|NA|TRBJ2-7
TGTGCCAGCAGCCCCCCTGGGGCCGGCGTGGTCGAGCAGTACTTC
CASSPPGAGVVEQYF
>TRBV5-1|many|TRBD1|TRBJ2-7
TGCGCCAGCAGCTCGCAGGGGGCAGGTTTGGAGGTTTCCTACGAGCAGTACTTC
CASSSQGAGLEVSYEQYF
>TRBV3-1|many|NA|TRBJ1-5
TGTGCCAGCGGACAGAGCAATCAGCCCCAGCATTTT
CASGQSNQPQHF
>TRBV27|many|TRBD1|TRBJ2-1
TGTGCCAGCAGTTCCGGCGGGACAGGGGGCGCGGGATCCTACAATGAGCAGTTCTTC
CASSSGGTGGAGSYNEQFF
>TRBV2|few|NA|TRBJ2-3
TGTGCCAGCAGTGCCACATCGGATACGCAGTATTTT
CASSATSDTQYF
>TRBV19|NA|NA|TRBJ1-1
TGTGCCAGTACCGCCCGGGGGGGGAGGAACACTGAAGCTTTCTTT
CASTARGGRNTEAFF
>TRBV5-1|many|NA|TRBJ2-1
TGCGCCAGCAGCTTGTATTTGAGCTCCTACAATGAGCAGTTCTTC
CASSLYLSSYNEQFF
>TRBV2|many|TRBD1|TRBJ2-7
TGTGCCAGCAGCAGTCCCGGGACAGGAGAAGAGCAGTACTTC
CASSSPGTGEEQYF
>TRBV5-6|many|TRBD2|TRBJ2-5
TGTGCCAGCAGCTCAGCGGGGGGCTTGTACCAAGAGACCCAGTACTTC
CASSSAGGLYQETQYF
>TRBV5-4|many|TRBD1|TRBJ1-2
TGTGCCAGCAGCCCTCTAGACAGGGGAGGAGGCTACACCTTC
CASSPLDRGGGYTF
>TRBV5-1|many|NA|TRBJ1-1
TGCGCCAGCAGCTCTATAACAGGGCTTGGGGTCACTGAAGCTTTCTTT
CASSSITGLGVTEAFF
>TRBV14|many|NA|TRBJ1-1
TGTGCCAGCAGCCCCTCGGGCGGGTGGGGCACTGAAGCTTTCTTT
CASSPSGGWGTEAFF
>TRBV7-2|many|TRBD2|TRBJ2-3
TGTGCCAGCAGCTTAGAAGGAGCGGGGGACTACACAGATACGCAGTATTTT
CASSLEGAGDYTDTQYF
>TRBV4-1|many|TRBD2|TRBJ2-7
TGCGCCAGCAGCCAAGTGCGTCTAGCGGTACTCTCCTACGAGCAGTACTTC
CASSQVRLAVLSYEQYF
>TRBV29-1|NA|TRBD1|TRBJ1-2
TGCAGCGTTCCGACAGGGGCCTATGGCTACACCTTC
CSVPTGAYGYTF
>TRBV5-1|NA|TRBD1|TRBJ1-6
TGCGCCAGCAGCACCGACAGGGGGGATAATTCACCCCTCCACTTT
CASSTDRGDNSPLHF
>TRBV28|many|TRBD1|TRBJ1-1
TGTGCCAGCACTTGGATGGACAGGCTTAACACTGAAGCTTTCTTT
CASTWMDRLNTEAFF
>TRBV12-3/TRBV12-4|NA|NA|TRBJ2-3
TGTGCCAGCAGTTTAGAAGGGTGGGGGTATACAGATACGCAGTATTTT
CASSLEGWGYTDTQYF
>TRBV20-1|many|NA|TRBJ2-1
TGCAGTGCTAGCCCCGGGACACTTACCTACAATGAGCAGTTCTTC
CSASPGTLTYNEQFF
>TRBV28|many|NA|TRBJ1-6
TGTGCCAGCAGTTCAGGGTCGGGTAATTCACCCCTCCACTTT
CASSSGSGNSPLHF
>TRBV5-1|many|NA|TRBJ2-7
TGCGCCAGCAGCCCAGCGCGAACGTCCTACGAGCAGTACTTC
CASSPARTSYEQYF
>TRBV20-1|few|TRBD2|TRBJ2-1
TGCAGTGCTAGAGAGGCCCTAGCGGGGAGTTACAATGAGCAGTTCTTC
CSAREALAGSYNEQFF
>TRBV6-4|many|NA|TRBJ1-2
TGTGCCAGCAGTGACAGCCGCGGGAGCCCAGCTAACTATGGCTACACCTTC
CASSDSRGSPANYGYTF
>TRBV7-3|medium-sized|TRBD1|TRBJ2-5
TGTGCCAGCAGCCCCGGACAGGGCCAGACCCAGTACTTC
CASSPGQGQTQYF
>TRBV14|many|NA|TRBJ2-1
TGTGCCAGCAGCCAAGAATCATCGGAAGTTTACAATGAGCAGTTCTTC
CASSQESSEVYNEQFF
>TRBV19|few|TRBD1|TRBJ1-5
TGTGCCAGTACCCCCCGGGACAGGGATCAGCCCCAGCATTTT
CASTPRDRDQPQHF
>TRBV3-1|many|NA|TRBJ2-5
TGTGCCAGCAGCCAAGATGAAGGGGTTTGGCAGACCCAGTACTTC
CASSQDEGVWQTQYF
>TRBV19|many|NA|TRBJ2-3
TGTGCCAGTAGCCCCCGCCGAAAGGATACGCAGTATTTT
CASSPRRKDTQYF
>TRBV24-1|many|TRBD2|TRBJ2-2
TGTGCCACCAGTGACCCCTCACTAGCGGGGGGGCAGACCGGGGAGCTGTTTTTT
CATSDPSLAGGQTGELFF
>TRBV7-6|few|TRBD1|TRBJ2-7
TGTGCCAGCAGCCTCGACAGGGGGCTAAGCGAGCAGTACTTC
CASSLDRGLSEQYF
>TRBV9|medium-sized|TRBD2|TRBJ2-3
TGTGCCAGCAGCGTAGTAGGAACTAGCGGGGAGGCGCAGTATTTT
CASSVVGTSGEAQYF
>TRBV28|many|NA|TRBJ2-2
TGTGCCAGCAGTCCTAGGGGGGCCGAGGAGCTGTTTTTT
CASSPRGAEELFF
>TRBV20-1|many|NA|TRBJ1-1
TGCAGTGCTAGCTGGGGGACTGAAGCTTTCTTT
CSASWGTEAFF
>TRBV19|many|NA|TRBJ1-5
TGTGCCAGTAGAGGGTGGGGCGCGAGCAATCAGCCCCAGCATTTT
CASRGWGASNQPQHF
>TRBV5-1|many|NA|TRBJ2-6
TGCGCCAGCAGCTCCGACCATAGGGTGTCTGGGGCCAACGTCCTGACTTTC
CASSSDHRVSGANVLTF
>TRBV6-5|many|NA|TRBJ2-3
TGTGCCAGCAGTTACATCGCTAGCTGGAGCACAGATACGCAGTATTTT
CASSYIASWSTDTQYF
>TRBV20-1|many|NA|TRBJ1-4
TGCAGTGCAGATGGGGTGACAGCCAATAATGAAAAACTGTTTTTT
CSADGVTANNEKLFF
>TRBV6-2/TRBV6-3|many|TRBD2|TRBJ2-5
TGTGCCAGCAGCCAGCGGGGGGGCTGGGAGACCCAGTACTTC
CASSQRGGWETQYF
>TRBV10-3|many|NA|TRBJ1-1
TGTGCCACCACCGAGGGGGGCGGCACTGAAGCTTTCTTT
CATTEGGGTEAFF
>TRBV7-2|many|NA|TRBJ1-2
TGTGCCAGCAAAACCCGGCAGGGGGGCTACACCTTC
CASKTRQGGYTF
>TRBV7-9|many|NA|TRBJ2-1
TGTGCCAGCAGCCTATCCGGGGGATACAATGAGCAGTTCTTC
CASSLSGGYNEQFF
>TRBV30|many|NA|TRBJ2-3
TGTGCCTGGAGTGTCGACAGTAGCACAGATACGCAGTATTTT
CAWSVDSSTDTQYF
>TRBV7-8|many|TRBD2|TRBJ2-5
TGTGCCAGCAGCTTGACTAGCGGGGCGTTCCAAGAGACCCAGTACTTC
CASSLTSGAFQETQYF
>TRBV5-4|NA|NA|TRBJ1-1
TGTGCCAGCAGATTTTCACGGTCGAACACTGAAGCTTTCTTT
CASRFSRSNTEAFF
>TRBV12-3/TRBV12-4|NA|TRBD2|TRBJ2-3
TGTGCCAGCAGTGCGACTAGCGGGGGGGAGAGCAATACGCAGTATTTT
CASSATSGGESNTQYF
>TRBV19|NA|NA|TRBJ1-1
TGTGCCAGTAGTATATTCGAACGAGGCAGTGAAGCTTTCTTT
CASSIFERGSEAFF